This T cell receptor beta chain was identified in a study of cytomegalovirus exposure and HLA in healthy donors. Study-wide background: Among the 370 or so donors who were genotyped, approximately 83% fell in the genetic ancestry cluster that is associated with self-reported Caucasian donors.

V trimming: 11 bases; J trimming: 5 bases; junction bases outside the gene matches: 10. Germline assignment: CDR1 LNHNV and CDR2 YYDKDF (reference sequence). The CDR3 runs 14 residues. This clone has only one observation. Its cognate antigen is unknown. Participants comprised healthy donors of bone marrow. Donors were ostensibly healthy at sampling, although undocumented immune exposures were probable. Study-wide findings and caveats: Several of the most significant clusters appeared linked to common viral pathogens, based on a later analysis.

The study ran its PCR with 60 Vbeta and 13 Jbeta primers. Data came from immunoSEQ multiplex PCR; TCRdb stores just in-frame clones and leaves some out. The data contain 150,000 or so clones, about three quarters of them singletons. This sequence joins TRBV15 and TRBJ2-2; 8 bases fit TRBD1. This receptor was obtained from a man aged 45-65 years in good health and CMV-seropositive. Sequencing input: PBMCs. The CDR3 sequence: CASRTGLITGELFF. DNA of the CDR3: TGTGCCTCGAGGACAGGGCTTATAACCGGGGAGCTGTTTTTT.